The 17 T cell receptor beta chains below come from one sample, sequenced in a study of identical twins. TCRdb used MiXCR to reprocess the 5' RACE reads, holding one entry per CDR3 protein. The profile shows hundreds of thousands of distinct CDR3 sequences, over 20% of them singletons. The same data also contributed to another study, on T cells expressing NK-cell markers.

The sequencing sample was made of PBMCs. The receptor source for this set is a woman aged 18-29 years in good health.

The gene calls are TRBV12-3 or TRBV12-4 and TRBJ2-1, with 9 bases that match TRBD2. This CDR3 contains 15 residues. The trim removed 1 base at V and 9 bases at J, leaving 7 bases unmatched. The CDR3 bases are TGTGCCAGCAGTTTAGTTGCGGGAGGGCCGGGTGAGCAGTTCTTC. Its translation is CASSLVAGGPGEQFF.

J is TRBJ2-5 and V is TRBV10-3, with 7 bases fitting TRBD2. Germline values: CDR1 ENHRY, CDR2 SYGVKD. V dropped 6 bases and J dropped 5; count of bases not matched to a gene: 6. The CDR3 consists of 13 residues. Here the CDR3 DNA reads TGTGCCATCAGCTCGGGGGGAATGGAGACCCAGTACTTC. Residues: CAISSGGMETQYF.

This clonotype has at least ten counts. The J gene is TRBJ1-1, the V gene TRBV20-1, with 8 bases identical to TRBD1. The CDR3 covers 11 residues. CDR1 is DFQATT and CDR2 is SNEGSKA in the germline V gene (reference sequence). V gave up 6 bases and J gave up 8 bases; unmatched junction bases: 5. The CDR3 coding sequence is TGCAGTGCCCCGGACAGGGTGGAAGCTTTCTTT. Its translation: CSAPDRVEAFF.

This chain connects TRBV6-5 to TRBJ2-7; TRBD1 agrees at 8 bases. Germline CDR1 reads MNHEY; CDR2 reads SVGAGI. The CDR3 runs to 11 residues. Trimming took 5 bases from V and 9 from J; bases not matched to a gene: 3. CDR3 coding DNA: TGTGCCAGCAGTGCAGGGACAGGGCAGTACTTC. Amino acids: CASSAGTGQYF.

This clonotype came up a few times. The rearrangement joins TRBV10-3 to TRBJ1-1, with 9 bases identical to TRBD1. The CDR3 is made up of 14 amino acids. V dropped 6 bases and J dropped 5; count of bases not matched to a gene: 7. The germline V gene has CDR1 ENHRY and CDR2 SYGVKD. Written as DNA, the CDR3 is TGTGCCATCAGCCTAGGACAGGGGAAAACTGAAGCTTTCTTT. Translated: CAISLGQGKTEAFF.

This clonotype has just a few counts. V and J are TRBV12-3 or TRBV12-4 and TRBJ2-7, with D hard to call. This CDR3 comprises 12 residues. The germline V and J ends were trimmed by 1 base and 6 bases, with 7 bases remaining between them. CDR3 bases: TGTGCCAGCAGTTTAGGGGCAGTCGAGCAGTACTTC. Its protein is CASSLGAVEQYF.

The rearrangement links TRBV4-1 to TRBJ2-4; 8 bases line up with TRBD2. Germline CDR1 and CDR2: MGHRA and YSYEKL. V gave up 4 bases and J gave up 5 bases; unmatched junction bases: 7. The CDR3 has 15 amino acids. The CDR3 coding sequence is TGCGCCAGCAGCCGCTTTAGCGGGAAGGAAAACATTCAGTACTTC. Translating it yields CASSRFSGKENIQYF.

This clonotype came up a few times. The J gene is TRBJ2-2, the V gene TRBV4-3, with 7 nucleotides matching TRBD2. The CDR3 spans 15 residues. After removal of 0 bases from V and 6 bases from J, the junction contained 4 bases not matched to a gene. The germline gives CDR1 LGHNA, CDR2 YSLEER. CDR3 bases: TGCGCCAGCAGCCAAGAGTCCCGGGAGGCCGGGGAGCTGTTTTTT. Translated, it gives CASSQESREAGELFF.

The chain is built from TRBV7-9 and TRBJ1-4; 7 nucleotides line up with TRBD1. Per the germline V gene, CDR1 is SEHNR and CDR2 is FQNEAQ (reference sequence). CDR3 length: 15 amino acids. The V segment lost 6 bases and the J segment 4 bases; nucleotides outside the gene matches: 8. The chain's CDR3 is CASSFARQGNEKLFF. CDR3 nucleotides: TGTGCCAGCAGTTTCGCTCGACAGGGTAATGAAAAACTGTTTTTT.

The V gene is TRBV12-3 or TRBV12-4, the J gene TRBJ2-1; 8 bases are shared with TRBD2. The length of the CDR3 is 14 residues. V lost 2 bases to trimming and J lost 6 bases; unmatched junction nucleotides: 3. CDR3 sequence reads: CASSLSGTSNEQFF. The CDR3 nucleotides are TGTGCCAGCAGTTTATCCGGGACTAGCAATGAGCAGTTCTTC.

The rearrangement joins TRBV29-1 to TRBJ2-7; 9 nucleotides match TRBD1. From germline, CDR1 is SQVTM and CDR2 ANQGSEA. The CDR3 spans 15 residues. V lost 4 bases, J lost 3 bases, and 10 bases stayed unmatched. CDR3 nucleotide sequence: TGCAGCGTTGGGGTAACCTTGGACAGGGGCTACGAGCAGTACTTC. It is translated as CSVGVTLDRGYEQYF.

This clonotype occurred many times. The V and J genes are TRBV11-2 and TRBJ1-1; D not certain. The CDR3 contains 15 residues. V was shortened by 6 bases and J by 1 base, with 15 bases between the two germline ends. CDR1 is SGHAT, CDR2 FQNNGV, per germline. The CDR3 loop reads CASRRLKDGNTEAFF. CDR3 nucleotide sequence: TGTGCCAGCAGACGACTGAAGGACGGGAACACTGAAGCTTTCTTT.

The chain joins TRBV20-1 to TRBJ2-2, with D possibly being TRBD2 (6 bases). This CDR3 is built from 15 residues. V was shortened by 3 bases and J by 5 bases, with 16 bases between the two germline ends. Germline assignment: CDR1 DFQATT and CDR2 SNEGSKA (reference sequence). The CDR3 loop reads CSAREGQGRTGELFF. The CDR3, as DNA: TGCAGTGCTAGGGAGGGGCAGGGTAGGACCGGGGAGCTGTTTTTT.

This clonotype was found a few times. The gene calls are TRBV12-3 or TRBV12-4 and TRBJ2-7; D gene uncertain. The CDR3 covers 12 residues. V was shortened by 6 bases and J by 5 bases, with 11 bases between the two germline ends. Here the CDR3 reads CASSPTTNEQYF. CDR3 in DNA: TGTGCCAGCAGCCCAACTACGAACGAGCAGTACTTC.

Many counts were recorded for this clonotype. The V call is TRBV3-1, the J call TRBJ1-1; D gene uncertain. The germline V gene has CDR1 LGHDT and CDR2 YNNKEL (reference sequence). The CDR3 is 13 amino acids. Trimming took off 2 bases at V and 6 bases at J, with 10 bases between the two ends. The CDR3 DNA follows: TGTGCCAGCAGCCAAAAGGGAGGCGCTGAAGCTTTCTTT. Translating it yields CASSQKGGAEAFF.

The chain links TRBV20-1 to TRBJ2-7; D assignment may be TRBD1 or TRBD2 (6 bases each). Deletions cut 5 bases from V and 4 bases from J, with 15 bases between. Per the germline V gene, CDR1 is DFQATT and CDR2 is SNEGSKA (reference sequence). The CDR3 is 13 residues long. The CDR3 is CSAPWGAAYEQYF. The CDR3 bases are TGCAGTGCTCCCTGGGGGGCGGCGTACGAGCAGTACTTC.

This clonotype has just a few counts. V is TRBV7-3 and J is TRBJ2-5, with 8 bases fitting TRBD1. The ends lost 1 base at V and 4 bases at J; junction bases unmatched: 11. CDR3 length equals 17 residues. The germline V gene has CDR1 SGHTA and CDR2 FQGTGA. CDR3 region: CASSLIRQGAWGETQYF. CDR3 nucleotides: TGTGCCAGCAGCTTAATCCGGCAGGGGGCGTGGGGAGAGACCCAGTACTTC.